These 8 T cell receptor beta chains share one sample of origin, sequenced in a study of blood T cells in healthy people across ages. The use of a sample-barcoded 5' primer and a J-beta primer mix characterized a second PCR of roughly 6 to 11 cycles. TCRdb re-analysed the 5' RACE reads in MiXCR, keeping a single row per CDR3 protein. The table shows almost 300,000 distinct CDR3 sequences, with 27% occurring only once. Sequenced input: blood. These receptors originate from a woman in her 70s in good health.

J is TRBJ2-1 and V is TRBV20-1, with a possible D match to TRBD2 (5 bases). Germline V gene sequence: CDR1 DFQATT, CDR2 SNEGSKA (reference sequence). With 2 bases removed from V and 1 base from J, the gap between germline ends came to 12 bases. The CDR3 is 15 amino acids. The CDR3 loop reads CSARSETRSYNEQFF. The CDR3 nucleotides are TGCAGTGCTAGATCGGAAACTAGGTCCTACAATGAGCAGTTCTTC.

The chain has TRBV25-1 and TRBJ2-5, with 14 bases aligning to TRBD2. V dropped 5 bases and J dropped 1; count of bases not matched to a gene: 6. Germline lookup yields CDR1 MGHDK and CDR2 SYGVNS. The length of the CDR3 is 17 residues. The CDR3 protein is CASSSWTSGRIQETQYF. DNA for the CDR3: TGTGCCAGCAGTTCGTGGACTAGCGGGAGGATCCAAGAGACCCAGTACTTC.

This clonotype appeared a few times. The V call is TRBV13, the J call TRBJ1-1, with 10 positions matching TRBD1. Looked up from germline, CDR1 is PRHDT and CDR2 is FYEKMQ (reference sequence). The V segment lost 3 bases and the J segment 9 bases; nucleotides outside the gene matches: 1. The CDR3 contains 12 residues. The CDR3: CASSFDRGQAFF. CDR3 in DNA: TGTGCCAGCAGCTTCGACAGGGGGCAAGCTTTCTTT. Looking up the rest from reference TRBV13 and TRBJ1-1 gives the full variable domain: AAGVIQSPRHLIKEKRETATLKCYPIPRHDTVYWYQQGPGQDPQFLISFYEKMQSDKGSIPDRFSAQQFSDYHSELNMSSLELGDSALYFCASSFDRGQAFFGQGTRLTVV.

This clonotype has a count of ten or more. The chain combines TRBV2 with TRBJ2-5; possibly TRBD2 for D (6 bases). The CDR3 totals 11 residues. V gave up 7 bases and J gave up 4 bases, with 7 bases separating them. From germline, CDR1 is SNHLY and CDR2 FYNNEI. DNA for the CDR3: TGTGCCAGCATGGGGGGAGAGACCCAGTACTTC. Its translation: CASMGGETQYF.

This clonotype was picked up a small number of times. Since a much larger clone is just one base distant, this may be a read error. V usage is TRBV7-9 and J usage is TRBJ2-1; the D gene is possibly TRBD1 (5 bases). The CDR3 is made up of 17 amino acids. Germline V gene sequence: CDR1 SEHNR, CDR2 FQNEAQ (reference sequence). V was shortened by 5 bases and J by 4 bases, with 21 bases between the two germline ends. CDR3 DNA sequence: TGTGCCAGCAGCCCCGCCCCGGCAGGGAAAGGGTACAATGAGCAGTTCTTC. Translation: CASSPAPAGKGYNEQFF. Together with reference TRBV7-9 and TRBJ2-1, the CDR3 gives the full variable domain: DTGVSQNPRHKITKRGQNVTFRCDPISEHNRLYWYRQTLGQGPEFLTYFQNEAQLEKSRLLSDRFSAERPKGSFSTLEIQRTEQGDSAMYLCASSPAPAGKGYNEQFFGPGTRLTVL.

J is TRBJ2-7 and V is TRBV27, with 7 bases matching TRBD1. This CDR3 has 15 amino acids. J lost 3 bases, V lost 4 bases, and 9 bases had no gene match. Germline assignment: CDR1 MNHEY and CDR2 SMNVEV (reference sequence). The CDR3, as DNA: TGTGCCAGCAGTTCCCCGACAGGGCAAAACTACGAGCAGTACTTC. Translated: CASSSPTGQNYEQYF.

This clonotype was detected only a few times. V and J are TRBV29-1 and TRBJ2-5; D is perhaps TRBD2 (5 bases). The DNA end is more similar to TRBJ2-1, so the J call may be wrong. The CDR3 contains 12 residues. CDR1 and CDR2 from the germline V gene are SQVTM and ANQGSEA. Here the CDR3 DNA reads TGCAGCGTTGATGAGGGAGCGGATGAGCAGTTCTTC. It is translated as CSVDEGADEQFF.

In this sample, this clonotype turned up a few times. The rearrangement joins TRBV5-1 to TRBJ1-6, with 10 bases lining up with TRBD1. The CDR3 has 16 residues. The trim removed 3 bases at V and 8 bases at J, leaving 8 bases unmatched. Germline V gene lookup returns CDR1 SGHRS and CDR2 YFSETQ. CDR3 coding DNA: TGCGCCAGCAGCTCGGGGACAGGGGTACGGGATTCACCCCTCCACTTT. Residues: CASSSGTGVRDSPLHF.